These T cell receptor beta chains were read from a single sample in a study of T-cell reconstitution after alpha-beta-depleted transplantation in children. TCRdb reanalysed the PCR reads using MiXCR and keeps one entry per CDR3 protein. Among approximately 980,000 distinct CDR3 sequences listed, 25% to 30% were seen once. Sequenced material: PBMCs, mostly from graft donor cells, taken 360 days after TCRalphabeta/CD19-depleted stem cell transplant. These receptors all stem from a boy under three years old who had a stem cell transplant for SCID, so the T cells may come from the graft donor. Each CDR3 is given with its conserved first and last residue. Each record gives: J gene, CDR3 length, D gene, clone size, V gene, CDR3 protein, CDR3 DNA. D genes are given only for firm matches. Clone size, where shown, is once, few, many, or a class for clones that have expanded.

TRBJ2-1	15	TRBD1	few	TRBV10-3	CAIFSPGGPYNEQFF	TGTGCCATCTTTAGTCCAGGGGGCCCCTACAATGAGCAGTTCTTC
TRBJ2-3	12	NA	few	TRBV10-3	CAISPQTDTQYF	TGTGCCATCAGCCCTCAGACAGATACGCAGTATTTT
TRBJ1-5	17	TRBD1	many	TRBV4-3	CASSQEGGTGRNQPQHF	TGCGCCAGCAGCCAAGAAGGGGGGACAGGGAGGAATCAGCCCCAGCATTTT
TRBJ1-1	16	NA	NA	TRBV28	CASSFVRQGRTTEAFF	TGTGCCAGCAGTTTCGTCAGGCAGGGGAGGACCACTGAAGCTTTCTTT
TRBJ1-2	12	NA	few	TRBV28	CASSFPFYGYTF	TGTGCCAGCAGTTTCCCTTTTTATGGCTACACCTTC
TRBJ1-2	16	TRBD1	NA	TRBV20-1	CSARDGDRGPVGGYTF	TGCAGTGCTAGAGATGGGGACAGGGGGCCGGTCGGGGGCTACACCTTC
TRBJ2-2	15	TRBD1	NA	TRBV20-1	CSARGQGAFTGELFF	TGCAGTGCTAGAGGGCAGGGGGCTTTCACCGGGGAGCTGTTTTTT
TRBJ2-5	16	NA	NA	TRBV28	CASSTDGVTPQETQYF	TGTGCCAGCAGTACGGATGGAGTTACCCCCCAAGAGACCCAGTACTTC
TRBJ1-3	14	NA	NA	TRBV19	CASSEPPAGNTIYF	TGTGCCAGTAGTGAACCCCCGGCTGGAAACACCATATATTTT
TRBJ1-2	14	TRBD1	NA	TRBV7-9	CASSLTGGVYGYTF	TGTGCCAGCAGCTTAACAGGGGGCGTCTATGGCTACACCTTC
TRBJ1-4	15	NA	few	TRBV12-3/TRBV12-4	CASRPDSSTNEKLFF	TGTGCCAGCAGACCCGACAGCTCAACTAATGAAAAACTGTTTTTT
TRBJ2-3	15	NA	NA	TRBV6-2/TRBV6-3	CASSPQGHSTDTQYF	TGTGCCAGCAGTCCCCAGGGACACAGCACAGATACGCAGTATTTT
TRBJ2-3	13	NA	few	TRBV6-2/TRBV6-3	CASSYAPTDTQYF	TGTGCCAGCAGTTACGCTCCCACAGATACGCAGTATTTT
TRBJ2-7	16	NA	few	TRBV28	CASSLGPSGTPYEQYF	TGTGCCAGCAGTTTGGGGCCCAGCGGAACCCCCTACGAGCAGTACTTC
TRBJ2-3	12	TRBD1	NA	TRBV27	CATTTGEDTQYF	TGTGCCACCACGACAGGGGAAGATACGCAGTATTTT
TRBJ1-3	17	TRBD1	NA	TRBV10-3	CAIRRDRGQISGNTIYF	TGTGCCATCAGGAGGGACAGGGGACAAATCTCTGGAAACACCATATATTTT
TRBJ2-7	15	TRBD1	NA	TRBV27	CASSVRDRAPYEQYF	TGTGCCAGCAGTGTCCGGGACAGGGCACCCTACGAGCAGTACTTC
TRBJ2-5	16	TRBD2	few	TRBV4-1	CASSYSSGGIQETQYF	TGCGCCAGCAGCTACTCTAGCGGCGGGATCCAAGAGACCCAGTACTTC
TRBJ2-1	14	NA	NA	TRBV9	CASSVGPDPDEQFF	TGTGCCAGCAGCGTAGGTCCCGACCCCGATGAGCAGTTCTTC